These T cell receptor beta chains were read from a single sample in a study of identical twins. MiXCR, run by TCRdb on the 5' RACE reads, gives a single entry per CDR3 protein. The sample lists fewer than 450,000 distinct CDR3 sequences; roughly 10% were seen once. Sequences were obtained from naive T cells sorted from blood. All receptors come from a woman aged 50 to 60 in good health. Each CDR3 is given with its conserved first and last residue. A D gene is named only where the DNA matches it firmly. Rows may omit the clone size; those that give it use once, few, many or a size class.

abundance	v_gene	d_gene	j_gene	CDR3aa	CDR3nt
.	TRBV20-1	.	TRBJ2-1	CSVERASSYNEQFF	TGCAGTGTTGAGCGGGCCAGCTCCTACAATGAGCAGTTCTTC
.	TRBV30	TRBD1	TRBJ2-4	CAWSVTGGNIQYF	TGTGCCTGGAGTGTGACAGGGGGGAACATTCAGTACTTC
many	TRBV10-3	.	TRBJ2-3	CAISPADPTDTQYF	TGTGCCATCAGCCCGGCGGATCCCACAGATACGCAGTATTTT
many	TRBV5-1	.	TRBJ1-6	CASSLTRSSYNSPLHF	TGCGCCAGCAGCTTGACGAGGAGCTCCTATAATTCACCCCTCCACTTT
many	TRBV5-1	.	TRBJ2-2	CASRRSVGPLNTGELFF	TGCGCCAGCAGAAGATCCGTAGGACCCCTGAACACCGGGGAGCTGTTTTTT
.	TRBV20-1	.	TRBJ2-3	CSARDRGTVTDTQYF	TGCAGTGCTAGAGATCGCGGGACAGTCACAGATACGCAGTATTTT
.	TRBV11-2	.	TRBJ2-7	CASTPEYPSYEQYF	TGTGCCAGCACCCCAGAATATCCCTCCTACGAGCAGTACTTC
once	TRBV2	.	TRBJ2-5	CASSGNRAKETQYF	TGTGCCAGCAGTGGGAACAGGGCGAAGGAGACCCAGTACTTC
many	TRBV7-3	TRBD2	TRBJ2-1	CASSSDVTAGVSGEQFF	TGTGCCAGCAGCTCGGACGTCACGGCGGGAGTCTCTGGTGAGCAGTTCTTC
.	TRBV12-3/TRBV12-4	.	TRBJ2-3	CASSSLSGSDTQYF	TGTGCCAGCAGTTCCCTCTCGGGATCAGATACGCAGTATTTT
many	TRBV12-3/TRBV12-4	.	TRBJ1-4	CASSLGQDEKLFF	TGTGCCAGCAGTTTAGGACAGGATGAAAAACTGTTTTTT
few	TRBV5-1	.	TRBJ2-3	CASSLAGKGGTDTQYF	TGCGCCAGCAGCTTGGCAGGGAAAGGTGGCACAGATACGCAGTATTTT
.	TRBV20-1	TRBD2	TRBJ2-1	CSARDRTSGSYEQFF	TGCAGTGCTAGAGATCGGACTAGCGGGAGCTATGAGCAGTTCTTC
many	TRBV5-1	TRBD2	TRBJ2-1	CASRRGGSSSYNEQFF	TGCGCCAGCAGGAGGGGCGGGAGCAGCTCCTACAATGAGCAGTTCTTC
few	TRBV7-2	.	TRBJ2-7	CASSSGDGVAEQYF	TGTGCCAGCAGCTCGGGGGACGGCGTCGCCGAGCAGTACTTC
few	TRBV3-1	.	TRBJ2-2	CASSQGGARGELFF	TGTGCCAGCAGCCAAGGAGGCGCGAGAGGGGAGCTGTTTTTT
many	TRBV28	TRBD2	TRBJ2-6	CASSFEGLAPNSGANVLTF	TGTGCCAGCAGTTTTGAGGGACTAGCGCCCAACTCTGGGGCCAACGTCCTGACTTTC
.	TRBV14	.	TRBJ2-1	CASSLRPGNEQFF	TGTGCCAGCAGCCTCCGACCCGGCAATGAGCAGTTCTTC
few	TRBV28	.	TRBJ2-2	CASTGFVGETGELFF	TGTGCCAGTACAGGGTTCGTAGGTGAAACCGGGGAGCTGTTTTTT
.	TRBV7-2	.	TRBJ2-5	CASSSAGYQETQYF	TGTGCCAGCAGCTCTGCAGGGTACCAAGAGACCCAGTACTTC
many	TRBV5-1	.	TRBJ2-1	CASGYGGPVNEQFF	TGCGCCAGCGGCTATGGGGGGCCGGTCAATGAGCAGTTCTTC
.	TRBV6-5	.	TRBJ2-1	CASSTREANEQFF	TGTGCCAGCAGTACCAGAGAAGCAAATGAGCAGTTCTTC
many	TRBV12-3/TRBV12-4	TRBD1	TRBJ1-5	CASSPGPDREPQHF	TGTGCCAGCAGTCCAGGCCCGGACAGGGAACCCCAGCATTTT
many	TRBV25-1	TRBD1	TRBJ1-3	CASSPGQGNTIYF	TGTGCCAGCAGCCCGGGACAGGGGAACACCATATATTTT
many	TRBV20-1	TRBD2	TRBJ2-1	CSASAGGANEQFF	TGCAGTGCTAGCGCGGGAGGGGCCAATGAGCAGTTCTTC
many	TRBV4-1	TRBD1	TRBJ1-1	CASSQDRGQGTEAFF	TGCGCCAGCAGCCAAGATAGGGGACAGGGGACTGAAGCTTTCTTT
few	TRBV18	.	TRBJ2-5	CASSPPLEEVQETQYF	TGTGCCAGCTCACCACCCCTAGAGGAGGTCCAAGAGACCCAGTACTTC
few	TRBV5-1	TRBD2	TRBJ2-7	CASTTGTSGRSEQYF	TGCGCCAGCACCACTGGGACTAGCGGGAGATCCGAGCAGTACTTC
few	TRBV20-1	.	TRBJ2-1	CSADSRGNEQFF	TGCAGTGCCGATAGTCGTGGGAATGAGCAGTTCTTC
.	TRBV12-3/TRBV12-4	TRBD2	TRBJ2-4	CASSFGGLKNIQYF	TGTGCCAGCAGTTTCGGGGGGTTAAAAAACATTCAGTACTTC
many	TRBV15	.	TRBJ2-3	CATSRGVLQYF	TGTGCCACCAGCAGAGGGGTTTTGCAGTATTTT
many	TRBV29-1	.	TRBJ1-3	CSVEKASGNTIYF	TGCAGCGTTGAAAAGGCCTCTGGAAACACCATATATTTT
few	TRBV6-5	.	TRBJ1-4	CASSYLRGATNEKLFF	TGTGCCAGCAGTTACCTCAGGGGCGCGACTAATGAAAAACTGTTTTTT
few	TRBV3-1	TRBD2	TRBJ2-1	CASSQDPNSGTYNEQFF	TGTGCCAGCAGCCAAGATCCGAATAGCGGGACCTACAATGAGCAGTTCTTC
.	TRBV12-3/TRBV12-4	TRBD2	TRBJ2-7	CASNLAGAYEQYF	TGTGCCAGCAACCTCGCGGGGGCCTACGAGCAGTACTTC
many	TRBV12-3/TRBV12-4	.	TRBJ2-4	CASSFSRGVNIQYF	TGTGCCAGCAGTTTCTCCAGGGGAGTAAACATTCAGTACTTC
few	TRBV11-1	.	TRBJ2-1	CASSTRVYNEQFF	TGTGCCAGCAGCACAAGAGTCTACAATGAGCAGTTCTTC
.	TRBV5-1	.	TRBJ2-5	CASSRRGEYGETQYF	TGCGCCAGCAGCCGGAGGGGGGAGTACGGGGAGACCCAGTACTTC
.	TRBV29-1	TRBD2	TRBJ2-1	CSVEDLQGSGSWNEQFF	TGCAGCGTTGAAGATCTTCAGGGGAGCGGGAGTTGGAATGAGCAGTTCTTC
many	TRBV5-1	.	TRBJ2-5	CASSHSEGTGETQYF	TGCGCCAGCAGCCACTCCGAAGGGACGGGAGAGACCCAGTACTTC
.	TRBV11-1	.	TRBJ1-4	CASSRRGIGEKLFF	TGTGCCAGCAGCCGCCGGGGGATTGGTGAAAAACTGTTTTTT
many	TRBV6-5	.	TRBJ1-6	CASSSRGADSPLHF	TGTGCCAGCAGCTCAAGGGGAGCTGATTCACCCCTCCACTTT
few	TRBV30	TRBD1	TRBJ1-4	CAWRPGTATNEKLFF	TGTGCCTGGAGACCCGGGACAGCAACTAATGAAAAACTGTTTTTT
.	TRBV11-2	TRBD1	TRBJ2-3	CASSPLRTGRTDTQYF	TGTGCCAGCAGCCCCCTGAGGACAGGGCGCACAGATACGCAGTATTTT
.	TRBV5-6	.	TRBJ2-3	CASSLVPSRGTDTQYF	TGTGCCAGCAGCTTGGTACCTAGCCGGGGCACAGATACGCAGTATTTT
few	TRBV14	.	TRBJ2-1	CASSHGREQFF	TGTGCCAGCAGCCACGGGCGCGAGCAGTTCTTC
few	TRBV29-1	.	TRBJ2-3	CSVPRGAAYTQYF	TGCAGCGTTCCCAGGGGGGCCGCCTATACGCAGTATTTT
many	TRBV20-1	TRBD2	TRBJ2-7	CSATWREPYEQYF	TGCAGTGCTACCTGGCGGGAGCCCTACGAGCAGTACTTC
.	TRBV7-6	TRBD2	TRBJ2-3	CASSLVSSGPSTDTQYF	TGTGCCAGCAGCTTAGTCTCTAGCGGTCCCAGCACAGATACGCAGTATTTT
.	TRBV2	TRBD2	TRBJ2-3	CASSEDLIGLGGLAGGDTQYF	TGTGCCAGCAGTGAAGATTTGATTGGACTGGGGGGACTAGCGGGAGGAGATACGCAGTATTTT
many	TRBV7-9	TRBD1	TRBJ2-5	CASSSGQVPTQYF	TGTGCCAGCAGCTCGGGACAGGTGCCGACCCAGTACTTC
few	TRBV20-1	.	TRBJ2-5	CSAVGVQLQETQYF	TGCAGTGCTGTCGGGGTGCAGCTCCAAGAGACCCAGTACTTC
few	TRBV12-3/TRBV12-4	.	TRBJ2-2	CASSLGLPTGELFF	TGTGCCAGCAGTTTAGGTCTACCCACCGGGGAGCTGTTTTTT
few	TRBV7-9	TRBD2	TRBJ2-1	CASSLARTSVEQFF	TGTGCCAGCAGCTTAGCGCGAACTAGCGTTGAGCAGTTCTTC
.	TRBV7-9	TRBD1	TRBJ2-7	CASSSPGQGADEQYF	TGTGCCAGCAGCTCGCCGGGACAGGGGGCCGACGAGCAGTACTTC
few	TRBV27	TRBD2	TRBJ2-1	CASSPSIPGLAGNNEQFF	TGTGCCAGCAGTCCCTCTATTCCCGGACTAGCGGGGAACAATGAGCAGTTCTTC
few	TRBV5-1	.	TRBJ2-5	CASTQRSTQETQYF	TGCGCCAGCACCCAGCGGAGCACCCAAGAGACCCAGTACTTC
.	TRBV5-1	TRBD2	TRBJ2-7	CASSLAGTSGISYEQYF	TGCGCCAGCAGCTTGGCCGGGACTAGCGGGATTTCCTACGAGCAGTACTTC
once	TRBV10-3	TRBD2	TRBJ2-7	CAISELAGDGGSYEQYF	TGTGCCATCAGTGAGCTAGCGGGGGATGGGGGGTCCTACGAGCAGTACTTC
many	TRBV2	TRBD1	TRBJ1-5	CASSHRGGNQPQHF	TGTGCCAGCAGCCACAGGGGAGGCAATCAGCCCCAGCATTTT